These T cell receptor beta chains were read from a single sample in a study of chemoradiotherapy in HPV16-positive cancers. Clones were sequenced by immunoSEQ multiplex PCR, and TCRdb holds only the in-frame ones, with some missing. The sample has roughly 5,200 clones, 60% to 85% seen once; the top ten hold around two fifths. Sampling took place from a patient who underwent chemoradiotherapy. All receptors come from a human donor with HPV-associated anogenital cancer. The CDR3 runs from the conserved cysteine through the conserved F or W. Each record gives: CDR3 length, V gene, J gene, D gene, clone size, CDR3 DNA, CDR3 protein. The D gene is left open where the match is weak. The listing skips clone size in some rows; elsewhere it reads once, few, many or a size class.

CDR3 length: 14; V gene: TRBV7-2; J gene: TRBJ2-3; D gene: .; clone size: .; CDR3 DNA: TGTGCCAGCAGCTTAAACGGAGGCACAGATACGCAGTATTTT; CDR3 protein: CASSLNGGTDTQYF
CDR3 length: 14; V gene: TRBV6-4; J gene: TRBJ2-3; D gene: TRBD2; clone size: .; CDR3 DNA: TGTGCCAGCTCCGCGGGAGGAGAAGGAGATACGCAGTATTTT; CDR3 protein: CASSAGGEGDTQYF
CDR3 length: 18; V gene: TRBV5-1; J gene: TRBJ2-5; D gene: TRBD2; clone size: .; CDR3 DNA: TGCGCCAGCAGCAAATGGTCTAGCGGGGGGGGTAACCAAGAGACCCAGTACTTC; CDR3 protein: CASSKWSSGGGNQETQYF
CDR3 length: 16; V gene: TRBV6-1; J gene: TRBJ2-1; D gene: TRBD2; clone size: .; CDR3 DNA: TGTGCCAGCAGTGTTGGGGCTAGCGGGTTTTACAATGAGCAGTTCTTC; CDR3 protein: CASSVGASGFYNEQFF
CDR3 length: 17; V gene: TRBV28; J gene: TRBJ1-2; D gene: TRBD1; clone size: .; CDR3 DNA: TGTGCCAGCAGGACCGGGACAGGGGGCGCGGGTAACTATGGCTACACCTTC; CDR3 protein: CASRTGTGGAGNYGYTF
CDR3 length: 15; V gene: TRBV28; J gene: TRBJ2-7; D gene: .; clone size: .; CDR3 DNA: TGTGCCAGCAGTACACAGGACAGAGTTCACTACGAGCAGTACTTC; CDR3 protein: CASSTQDRVHYEQYF
CDR3 length: 13; V gene: TRBV4-2; J gene: TRBJ1-2; D gene: TRBD1; clone size: few; CDR3 DNA: TGTGCCAGCAGCCAGAGGACAGGGGGAGGCTACACCTTC; CDR3 protein: CASSQRTGGGYTF
CDR3 length: 12; V gene: TRBV5-4; J gene: TRBJ1-1; D gene: .; clone size: .; CDR3 DNA: TGTGCCAGCAGCTTTGGGAGTACTGAAGCTTTCTTT; CDR3 protein: CASSFGSTEAFF
CDR3 length: 12; V gene: TRBV7-6; J gene: TRBJ1-1; D gene: .; clone size: .; CDR3 DNA: TGTGCCAGCAGCCCGGGGGGGACTGAAGCTTTCTTT; CDR3 protein: CASSPGGTEAFF
CDR3 length: 18; V gene: TRBV4-3; J gene: TRBJ2-6; D gene: .; clone size: .; CDR3 DNA: TGCGCCAGCAGCCAAGAGAACTCAGCGAGCTCTGGGGCCAACGTCCTGACTTTC; CDR3 protein: CASSQENSASSGANVLTF
CDR3 length: 17; V gene: TRBV5-4; J gene: TRBJ2-6; D gene: .; clone size: .; CDR3 DNA: TGTGCCAGCAGCTCGGGACGGACTGGCTCTGGGGCCAACGTCCTGACTTTC; CDR3 protein: CASSSGRTGSGANVLTF
CDR3 length: 13; V gene: TRBV2; J gene: TRBJ2-5; D gene: .; clone size: few; CDR3 DNA: TGTGCCAGCAGCCGGGACTACCAAGAGACCCAGTACTTC; CDR3 protein: CASSRDYQETQYF
CDR3 length: 18; V gene: TRBV7-2; J gene: TRBJ1-5; D gene: .; clone size: .; CDR3 DNA: TGTGCCAGCAGCTTAGGCCCCAACTTAGGGGCGCGAAATCAGCCCCAGCATTTT; CDR3 protein: CASSLGPNLGARNQPQHF
CDR3 length: 15; V gene: TRBV7-2; J gene: TRBJ1-5; D gene: .; clone size: .; CDR3 DNA: TGTGCCAGCAGCTTAGCTTCGCAGAACAATCAGCCCCAGCATTTT; CDR3 protein: CASSLASQNNQPQHF
CDR3 length: 12; V gene: TRBV5-1; J gene: TRBJ1-2; D gene: .; clone size: .; CDR3 DNA: TGCGCCAGCAGCTTGGAGGGGCCTGGCTACACCTTC; CDR3 protein: CASSLEGPGYTF
CDR3 length: 20; V gene: TRBV18; J gene: TRBJ2-1; D gene: TRBD2; clone size: .; CDR3 DNA: TGTGCCAGCTCACTTAACTCTCCGGGACTAGCGGGGGGGCCTCAGAATGAGCAGTTCTTC; CDR3 protein: CASSLNSPGLAGGPQNEQFF
CDR3 length: 13; V gene: TRBV27; J gene: TRBJ2-7; D gene: TRBD2; clone size: .; CDR3 DNA: TGTGCCAGCAGTAGCGGGAGGGCCTACGAGCAGTACTTC; CDR3 protein: CASSSGRAYEQYF
CDR3 length: 14; V gene: TRBV5-1; J gene: TRBJ1-6; D gene: .; clone size: .; CDR3 DNA: TGCGCCAGCAGTCCCTGGACGACGGATTCACCCCTCCACTTT; CDR3 protein: CASSPWTTDSPLHF
CDR3 length: 14; V gene: TRBV9; J gene: TRBJ2-1; D gene: TRBD2; clone size: .; CDR3 DNA: TGTGCCAGCAGCGTAGGCGCGGGAGGGAATGAGCAGTTCTTC; CDR3 protein: CASSVGAGGNEQFF
CDR3 length: 15; V gene: TRBV29-1; J gene: TRBJ2-1; D gene: TRBD1; clone size: .; CDR3 DNA: TGCAGCGCCGGGACAGGGATGGACTGGTCCAATGAGCAGTTCTTC; CDR3 protein: CSAGTGMDWSNEQFF
CDR3 length: 14; V gene: TRBV18; J gene: TRBJ2-5; D gene: .; clone size: .; CDR3 DNA: TGTGCCAGCTCCCCTGAAGGCCAGAGAGAGACCCAGTACTTC; CDR3 protein: CASSPEGQRETQYF
CDR3 length: 14; V gene: TRBV19; J gene: TRBJ2-5; D gene: TRBD1; clone size: .; CDR3 DNA: TGTGCCAGTAGTATAGTGGGACAGGGGGAGACCCAGTACTTC; CDR3 protein: CASSIVGQGETQYF
CDR3 length: 12; V gene: TRBV27; J gene: TRBJ2-7; D gene: .; clone size: .; CDR3 DNA: TGTGCCAGCGGCCGTTCGTCCCACGAGCAGTACTTC; CDR3 protein: CASGRSSHEQYF
CDR3 length: 12; V gene: TRBV27; J gene: TRBJ2-1; D gene: .; clone size: .; CDR3 DNA: TGTGCCAGCAGTTTTGGACGGAATGAGCAGTTCTTC; CDR3 protein: CASSFGRNEQFF
CDR3 length: 18; V gene: TRBV6-1; J gene: TRBJ2-2; D gene: TRBD1; clone size: .; CDR3 DNA: TGTGCCAGCAGTGCGCTTTTAGGACAGGGTGGTAACACCGGGGAGCTGTTTTTT; CDR3 protein: CASSALLGQGGNTGELFF
CDR3 length: 14; V gene: TRBV2; J gene: TRBJ1-6; D gene: .; clone size: .; CDR3 DNA: TGTGCCAGCAGGACCGGGACCAGTAATTCACCCCTCCACTTT; CDR3 protein: CASRTGTSNSPLHF
CDR3 length: 15; V gene: TRBV7-9; J gene: TRBJ2-1; D gene: TRBD2; clone size: .; CDR3 DNA: TGTGCCAGCAGTTCGACCGGGACTAGCTCGAATGAGCAGTTCTTC; CDR3 protein: CASSSTGTSSNEQFF
CDR3 length: 15; V gene: TRBV5-1; J gene: TRBJ2-7; D gene: TRBD2; clone size: .; CDR3 DNA: TGCGCCAGCAGCTACGCAGCGGGGGGGCTCGCCGAGCAGTACTTC; CDR3 protein: CASSYAAGGLAEQYF
CDR3 length: 17; V gene: TRBV5-5; J gene: TRBJ1-1; D gene: TRBD1; clone size: .; CDR3 DNA: TGTGCCAGCAGCTTGGGAGGCCACAGGGGGCGCGGGCCTGAAGCTTTCTTT; CDR3 protein: CASSLGGHRGRGPEAFF
CDR3 length: 14; V gene: TRBV19; J gene: TRBJ1-5; D gene: .; clone size: once; CDR3 DNA: TGTGCCAGTAGTATTAATCATAGCAATCAGCCCCAGCATTTT; CDR3 protein: CASSINHSNQPQHF
CDR3 length: 17; V gene: TRBV7-9; J gene: TRBJ2-5; D gene: TRBD2; clone size: .; CDR3 DNA: TGTGCCAGCAGCCCCGGACTAGCGGGGGTGATTCAAGAGACCCAGTACTTC; CDR3 protein: CASSPGLAGVIQETQYF
CDR3 length: 13; V gene: TRBV28; J gene: TRBJ1-5; D gene: .; clone size: .; CDR3 DNA: TGTGCCAGCAACAGGTATGGCAATCAGCCCCAGCATTTT; CDR3 protein: CASNRYGNQPQHF
CDR3 length: 12; V gene: TRBV4-2; J gene: TRBJ2-2; D gene: .; clone size: .; CDR3 DNA: TGTGCCAGCGAGACAAACACCGGGGAGCTGTTTTTT; CDR3 protein: CASETNTGELFF
CDR3 length: 12; V gene: TRBV6-5; J gene: TRBJ1-1; D gene: .; clone size: .; CDR3 DNA: TGTGCCAGCAGTCACGGGGGGGAGAGGGCTTTCTTT; CDR3 protein: CASSHGGERAFF
CDR3 length: 20; V gene: TRBV10-3; J gene: TRBJ1-1; D gene: .; clone size: once; CDR3 DNA: TGTGCCATCGCCGCCCCATCCCCCACCAAGGGAGGTTCCCCGGGAAAAAGAGCTTTCTTT; CDR3 protein: CAIAAPSPTKGGSPGKRAFF
CDR3 length: 15; V gene: TRBV11-2; J gene: TRBJ2-3; D gene: TRBD2; clone size: few; CDR3 DNA: TGTGCCAGCAGCTTAGCCGGGAGGAGCACAGATACGCAGTATTTT; CDR3 protein: CASSLAGRSTDTQYF
CDR3 length: 14; V gene: TRBV2; J gene: TRBJ2-7; D gene: .; clone size: .; CDR3 DNA: TGTGCCAGCAGTGACAGGGTGTATAAGCTCGAGCAGTACTTC; CDR3 protein: CASSDRVYKLEQYF
CDR3 length: 12; V gene: TRBV11-3; J gene: TRBJ2-1; D gene: .; clone size: .; CDR3 DNA: TGTGCCAGCAGCTTACGGGGGCGAGAGCAGTTCTTC; CDR3 protein: CASSLRGREQFF
CDR3 length: 12; V gene: TRBV7-6; J gene: TRBJ1-5; D gene: .; clone size: .; CDR3 DNA: TGTGCCAGCAGCTTAGGTGGGCAGCCCCAGCATTTT; CDR3 protein: CASSLGGQPQHF
CDR3 length: 14; V gene: TRBV2; J gene: TRBJ2-5; D gene: TRBD1; clone size: .; CDR3 DNA: TGTGCCAGCAGTGCGGACAGGGGAAAGGAGACCCAGTACTTC; CDR3 protein: CASSADRGKETQYF
CDR3 length: 17; V gene: TRBV4-1; J gene: TRBJ2-1; D gene: .; clone size: .; CDR3 DNA: TGCGCCAGCAGCCAACTTCGGCTCACGTATGGGTCCAATGAGCAGTTCTTC; CDR3 protein: CASSQLRLTYGSNEQFF
CDR3 length: 16; V gene: TRBV30; J gene: TRBJ2-3; D gene: TRBD2; clone size: .; CDR3 DNA: TGTGCCTGGGCAGGGGGCGCTAGCGGGAGGTCAGATACGCAGTATTTT; CDR3 protein: CAWAGGASGRSDTQYF
CDR3 length: 22; V gene: TRBV9; J gene: TRBJ2-3; D gene: TRBD2; clone size: once; CDR3 DNA: TGTGCCAGCAGCGTAACCCCAGGGGGACGCGCTAGCGGGAGGTTGGGGTCAGGTACGCAGTATTTT; CDR3 protein: CASSVTPGGRASGRLGSGTQYF
CDR3 length: 13; V gene: TRBV2; J gene: TRBJ1-5; D gene: .; clone size: .; CDR3 DNA: TGTGCCAGCAGTGAAATTGAAAATCAGCCCCAGCATTTT; CDR3 protein: CASSEIENQPQHF
CDR3 length: 12; V gene: TRBV18; J gene: TRBJ2-5; D gene: .; clone size: .; CDR3 DNA: TGTGCCAGCTCACCCTCCCAAGAGACCCAGTACTTC; CDR3 protein: CASSPSQETQYF
CDR3 length: 16; V gene: TRBV21-1; J gene: TRBJ2-3; D gene: .; clone size: .; CDR3 DNA: TGTGCCAGCAGCAAAAGGTACAGGGGGCATATAGATACGCAGTATTTT; CDR3 protein: CASSKRYRGHIDTQYF
CDR3 length: 15; V gene: TRBV4-3; J gene: TRBJ1-2; D gene: TRBD1; clone size: .; CDR3 DNA: TGCGCCAGCAGCCGGACAACAGGGGGCGATTATGGCTACACCTTC; CDR3 protein: CASSRTTGGDYGYTF
CDR3 length: 16; V gene: TRBV28; J gene: TRBJ2-7; D gene: TRBD2; clone size: .; CDR3 DNA: TGTGCCAGCAGCCAAAGACTAGCGGGACCCTCCTACGAGCAGTACTTC; CDR3 protein: CASSQRLAGPSYEQYF
CDR3 length: 13; V gene: TRBV27; J gene: TRBJ2-7; D gene: .; clone size: .; CDR3 DNA: TGTGCCAGCAGTTCCTTGCTAACCTACGAGCAGTACTTC; CDR3 protein: CASSSLLTYEQYF
CDR3 length: 14; V gene: TRBV5-5; J gene: TRBJ1-3; D gene: .; clone size: .; CDR3 DNA: TGTGCCAGCAGCTTGGATGTGGAAGGGGTCACCATATATTTT; CDR3 protein: CASSLDVEGVTIYF
CDR3 length: 14; V gene: TRBV6-1; J gene: TRBJ2-5; D gene: .; clone size: few; CDR3 DNA: TGTGCCAGCAGTGAAGTGCAGGGCCAAGAGACCCAGTACTTC; CDR3 protein: CASSEVQGQETQYF
CDR3 length: 12; V gene: TRBV5-1; J gene: TRBJ2-7; D gene: .; clone size: .; CDR3 DNA: TGCGCCAGCAGCTTGGCTTCGCACGAGCAGTACTTC; CDR3 protein: CASSLASHEQYF
CDR3 length: 16; V gene: TRBV10-2; J gene: TRBJ2-5; D gene: TRBD2; clone size: once; CDR3 DNA: TGCGCCAGCAGTGAGTCGAGCGGGGGGGCCCGGGAGACCCAGTACTTC; CDR3 protein: CASSESSGGARETQYF